These 2 T cell receptor beta chains originate from one sample sequenced in a study of blood T cells in healthy people across ages. Alongside a J-beta primer mix, a sample-barcoded 5' primer served in a second PCR lasting roughly 6 to 11 cycles. TCRdb itself ran the 5' RACE reads through MiXCR, one entry per CDR3 protein. The profile covers about 1.4 million distinct CDR3 sequences, with 45% to 70% appearing a single time and 6.5% to 8.5% taken by the ten largest. Sequenced input: blood. These TCRs come from a man aged 18 to 35 in good health.

The chain is built from TRBV19 and TRBJ2-3; D gene ambiguous. CDR1 is LNHDA and CDR2 is SQIVND in the germline V gene (reference sequence). V was trimmed by 5 bases and J by 7 bases, leaving 10 bases between them. The CDR3 totals 12 residues. The CDR3 is CASSPDFYTQYF. The CDR3, as DNA: TGTGCCAGTAGTCCCGATTTCTATACGCAGTATTTT.

The CDR3 nucleotides are TGTGCCAGCAGTTACGGTCTAGCGGGGGAGAATGAGCAGTTCTTC. It yields the protein CASSYGLAGENEQFF. V gene TRBV6-6 combines with J gene TRBJ2-1; 10 positions agree with TRBD2. CDR3 size: 15 residues. V trimming: 2 bases; J trimming: 7 bases; junction bases outside the gene matches: 5. Per the germline V gene, CDR1 is MNHNY and CDR2 is SVGAGI (reference sequence).